This T cell receptor (beta chain) was sequenced in a study of cytomegalovirus exposure and HLA in healthy donors. Study-level points and caveats: Subsequent analysis found a tendency for first-cohort TCR clusters to co-occur within the 120 or so validation repertoires.

Data came from immunoSEQ multiplex PCR; TCRdb stores just in-frame clones and leaves some out. This table has 200,000 to 300,000 clones, 90% appearing once. As concerns this clone: Its antigen is as yet unknown.

The germline CDR1 and CDR2 sequences are LNHDA and SQIVND (reference sequence). Between the trimmed V and J ends, which lost 3 bases and 6 bases, there was a span of 11 bases. This CDR3 has 13 amino acids. The sequence derives from a young woman in good health and CMV-seronegative. The V and J genes are TRBV19 and TRBJ1-2; D not certain. Material for sequencing was PBMCs. For the CDR3, the DNA is TGTGCCAGTAGTATCGGGTTGCTCCATGGCTACACCTTC. This translates into CASSIGLLHGYTF.